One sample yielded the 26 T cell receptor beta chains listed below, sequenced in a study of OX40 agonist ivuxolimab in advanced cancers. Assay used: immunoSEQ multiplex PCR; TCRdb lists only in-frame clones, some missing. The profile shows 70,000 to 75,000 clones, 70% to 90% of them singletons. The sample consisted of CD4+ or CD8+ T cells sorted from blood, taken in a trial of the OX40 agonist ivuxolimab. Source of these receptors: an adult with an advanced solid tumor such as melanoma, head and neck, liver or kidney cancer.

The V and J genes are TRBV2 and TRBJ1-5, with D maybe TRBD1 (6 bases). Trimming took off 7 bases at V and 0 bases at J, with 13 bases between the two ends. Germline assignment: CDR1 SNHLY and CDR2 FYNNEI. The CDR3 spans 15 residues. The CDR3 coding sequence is TGTGCCAGCACCCAGGGGCCCCTTAGCAATCAGCCCCAGCATTTT. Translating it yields CASTQGPLSNQPQHF.

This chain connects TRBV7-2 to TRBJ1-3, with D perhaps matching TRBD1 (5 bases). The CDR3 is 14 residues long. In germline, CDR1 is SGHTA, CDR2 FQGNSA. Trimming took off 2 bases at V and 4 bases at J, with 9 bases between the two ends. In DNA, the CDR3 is TGTGCCAGCAGCTTACAAGGGGCAGGAAACACCATATATTTT. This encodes CASSLQGAGNTIYF.

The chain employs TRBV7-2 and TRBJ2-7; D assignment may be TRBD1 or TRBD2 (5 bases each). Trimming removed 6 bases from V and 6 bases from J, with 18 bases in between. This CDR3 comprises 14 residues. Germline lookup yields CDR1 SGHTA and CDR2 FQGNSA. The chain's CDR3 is CASSFQSGRSEQYV. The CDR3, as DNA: TGTGCCAGCAGTTTCCAGTCGGGGCGTAGCGAGCAGTACGTC.

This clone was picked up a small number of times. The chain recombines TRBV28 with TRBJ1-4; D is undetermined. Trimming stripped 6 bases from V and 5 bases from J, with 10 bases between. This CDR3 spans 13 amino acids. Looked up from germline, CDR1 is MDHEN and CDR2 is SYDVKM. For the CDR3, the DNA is TGTGCCAGCAGCGAGGGTAAAAATGAAAAACTGTTTTTT. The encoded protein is CASSEGKNEKLFF.

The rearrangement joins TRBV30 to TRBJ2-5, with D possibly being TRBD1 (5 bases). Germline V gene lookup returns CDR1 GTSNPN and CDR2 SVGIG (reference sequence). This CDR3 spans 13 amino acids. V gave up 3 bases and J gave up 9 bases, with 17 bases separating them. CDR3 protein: CAWSVYRRSAQYF. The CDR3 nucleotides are TGTGCCTGGAGCGTTTACAGGCGTTCGGCCCAGTACTTC.

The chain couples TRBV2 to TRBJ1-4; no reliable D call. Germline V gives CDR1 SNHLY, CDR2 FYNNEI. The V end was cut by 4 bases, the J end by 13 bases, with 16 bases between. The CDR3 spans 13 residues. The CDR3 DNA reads TGTGCCAGCAGTGGAATCGAGGGAGGTAGACTGTTTTTT. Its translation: CASSGIEGGRLFF.

The CDR3 loop reads CASSPLGGASAGELFF. CDR3 DNA sequence: TGTGCCAGCAGCCCCCTCGGGGGGGCTTCAGCCGGGGAGCTGTTTTTT. The chain recombines TRBV5-6 with TRBJ2-2; 8 positions agree with TRBD2. CDR3 length: 16 amino acids. The germline gives CDR1 SGHDT, CDR2 YYEEEE. J lost 6 bases, V lost 4 bases, and 11 bases had no gene match.

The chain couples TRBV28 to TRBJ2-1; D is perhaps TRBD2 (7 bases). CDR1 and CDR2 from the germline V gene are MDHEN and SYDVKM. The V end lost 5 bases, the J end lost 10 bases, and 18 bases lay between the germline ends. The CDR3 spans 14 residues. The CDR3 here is CASSGGGPLGEQFF. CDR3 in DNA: TGTGCCAGCAGTGGGGGGGGGCCACTCGGAGAGCAGTTCTTC.

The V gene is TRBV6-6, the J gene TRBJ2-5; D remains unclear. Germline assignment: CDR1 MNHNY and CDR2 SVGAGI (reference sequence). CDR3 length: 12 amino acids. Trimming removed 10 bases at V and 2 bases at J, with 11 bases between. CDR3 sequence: CATRTVQETQYF. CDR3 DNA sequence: TGTGCCACTAGGACGGTGCAAGAGACCCAGTACTTC.

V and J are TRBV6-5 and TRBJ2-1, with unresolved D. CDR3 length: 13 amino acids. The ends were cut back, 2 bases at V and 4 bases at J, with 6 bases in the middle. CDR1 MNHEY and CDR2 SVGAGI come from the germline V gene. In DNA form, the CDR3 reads TGTGCCAGCAGTTACGGTTGGTACAATGAGCAGTTCTTC. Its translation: CASSYGWYNEQFF.

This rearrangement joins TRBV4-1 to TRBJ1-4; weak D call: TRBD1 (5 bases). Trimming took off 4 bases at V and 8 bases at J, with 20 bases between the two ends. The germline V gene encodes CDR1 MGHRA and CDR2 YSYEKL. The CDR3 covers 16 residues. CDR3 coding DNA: TGCGCCAGCAGCCCCTCCTCCGGGACGGCCACCGAAAAACTGTTTTTT. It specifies CASSPSSGTATEKLFF.

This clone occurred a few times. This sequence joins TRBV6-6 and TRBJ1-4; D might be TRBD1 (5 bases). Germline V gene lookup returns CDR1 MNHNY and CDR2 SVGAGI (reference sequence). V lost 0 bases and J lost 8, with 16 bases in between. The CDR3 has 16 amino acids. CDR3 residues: CASSYSAGGAKEKLFF. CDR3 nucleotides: TGTGCCAGCAGTTACTCAGCGGGAGGGGCCAAAGAAAAACTGTTTTTT.

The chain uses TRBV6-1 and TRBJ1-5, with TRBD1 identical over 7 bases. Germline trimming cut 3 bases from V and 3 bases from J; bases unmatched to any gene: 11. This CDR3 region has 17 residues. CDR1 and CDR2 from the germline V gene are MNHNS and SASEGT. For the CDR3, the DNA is TGTGCCAGCAGTGACCCCTCGGCAGGGGGATTCAATCAGCCCCAGCATTTT. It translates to CASSDPSAGGFNQPQHF.

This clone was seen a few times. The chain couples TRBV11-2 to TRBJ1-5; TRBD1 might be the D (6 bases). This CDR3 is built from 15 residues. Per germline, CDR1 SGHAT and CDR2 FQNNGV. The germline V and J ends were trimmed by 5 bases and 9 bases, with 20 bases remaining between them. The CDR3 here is CASSHTWGGFRPQHF. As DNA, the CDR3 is TGTGCCAGCAGCCACACCTGGGGGGGCTTCCGGCCCCAGCATTTT.

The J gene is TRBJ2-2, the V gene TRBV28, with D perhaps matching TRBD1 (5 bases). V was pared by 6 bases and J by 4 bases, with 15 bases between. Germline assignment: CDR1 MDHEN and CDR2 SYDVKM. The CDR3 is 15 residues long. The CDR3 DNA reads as TGTGCCAGCAGACCCGAGGACACTATCACCGGGGAGCTGTTTTTT. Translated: CASRPEDTITGELFF.

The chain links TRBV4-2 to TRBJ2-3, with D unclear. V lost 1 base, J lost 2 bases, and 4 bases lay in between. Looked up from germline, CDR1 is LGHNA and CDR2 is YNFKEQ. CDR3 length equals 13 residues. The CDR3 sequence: CASSQVNTDTQYF. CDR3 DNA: TGTGCCAGCAGCCAAGTAAACACAGATACGCAGTATTTT.

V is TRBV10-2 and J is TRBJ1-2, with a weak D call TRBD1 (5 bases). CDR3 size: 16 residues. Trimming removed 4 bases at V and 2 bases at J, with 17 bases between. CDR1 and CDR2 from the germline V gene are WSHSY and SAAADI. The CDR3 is CASSVARSGTNYGYTF. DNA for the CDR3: TGCGCCAGCAGTGTAGCCCGCTCCGGGACGAACTATGGCTACACCTTC.

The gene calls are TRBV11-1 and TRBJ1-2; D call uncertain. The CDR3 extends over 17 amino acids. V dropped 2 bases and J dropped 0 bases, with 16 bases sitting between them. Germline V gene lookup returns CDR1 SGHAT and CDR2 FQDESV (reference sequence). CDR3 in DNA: TGTGCCAGCAGCTTATTGACTTGGGGTTCGGCTAACTATGGCTACACCTTC. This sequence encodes CASSLLTWGSANYGYTF.

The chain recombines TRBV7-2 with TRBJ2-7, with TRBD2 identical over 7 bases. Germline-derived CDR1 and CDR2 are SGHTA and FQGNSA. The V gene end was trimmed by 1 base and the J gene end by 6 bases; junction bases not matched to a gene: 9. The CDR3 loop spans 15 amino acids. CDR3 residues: CASSLDRGGSGEQYF. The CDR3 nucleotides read TGTGCCAGCAGCTTAGACCGTGGCGGGAGCGGCGAGCAGTACTTC.

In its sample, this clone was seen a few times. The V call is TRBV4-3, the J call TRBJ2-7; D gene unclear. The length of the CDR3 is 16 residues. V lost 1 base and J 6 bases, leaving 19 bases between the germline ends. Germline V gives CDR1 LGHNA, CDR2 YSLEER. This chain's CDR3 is CASSQGLDPPLLEQYF. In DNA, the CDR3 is TGCGCCAGCAGCCAAGGGCTCGACCCCCCCCTCCTCGAGCAGTACTTC.

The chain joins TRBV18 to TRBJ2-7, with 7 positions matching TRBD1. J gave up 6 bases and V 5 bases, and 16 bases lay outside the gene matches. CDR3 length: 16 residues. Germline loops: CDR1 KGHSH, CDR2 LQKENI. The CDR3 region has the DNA TGTGCCAGCTCAAGTTCCGGGACAGTCCATCGAGGCGAGCAGTACGTC. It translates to CASSSSGTVHRGEQYV.

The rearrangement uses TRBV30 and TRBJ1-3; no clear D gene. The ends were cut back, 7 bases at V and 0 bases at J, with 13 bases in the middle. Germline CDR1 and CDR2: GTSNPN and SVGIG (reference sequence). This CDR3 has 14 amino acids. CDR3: CASGDQVSGNTIYF. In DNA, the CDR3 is TGTGCCTCTGGAGACCAGGTCTCTGGAAACACCATATATTTT. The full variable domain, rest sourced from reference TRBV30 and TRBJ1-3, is SQTIHQWPATLVQPVGSPLSLECTVEGTSNPNLYWYRQAAGRGLQLLFYSVGIGQISSEVPQNLSASRPQDRQFILSSKKLLLSDSGFYLCASGDQVSGNTIYFGEGSWLTVV.

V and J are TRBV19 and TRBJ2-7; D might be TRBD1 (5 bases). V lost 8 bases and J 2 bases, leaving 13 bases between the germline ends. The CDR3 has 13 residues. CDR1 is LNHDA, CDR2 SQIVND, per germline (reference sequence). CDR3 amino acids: CASQPAGTYEQYF. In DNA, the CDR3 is TGTGCCAGTCAGCCGGCAGGGACCTACGAGCAGTACTTC.

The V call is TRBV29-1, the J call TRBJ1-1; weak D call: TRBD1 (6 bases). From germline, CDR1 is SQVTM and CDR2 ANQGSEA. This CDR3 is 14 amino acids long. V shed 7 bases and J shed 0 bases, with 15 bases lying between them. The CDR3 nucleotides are TGCAGCGCGGCCAGGACAGTTATGAACACTGAAGCTTTCTTT. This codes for CSAARTVMNTEAFF.

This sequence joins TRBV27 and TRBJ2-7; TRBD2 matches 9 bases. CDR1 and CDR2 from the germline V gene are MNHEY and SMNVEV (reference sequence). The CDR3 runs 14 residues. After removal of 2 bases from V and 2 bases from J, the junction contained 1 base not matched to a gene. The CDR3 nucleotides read TGTGCCAGCAGTTTAGCGGGAGGGCCCTACGAGCAGTACTTC. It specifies CASSLAGGPYEQYF.

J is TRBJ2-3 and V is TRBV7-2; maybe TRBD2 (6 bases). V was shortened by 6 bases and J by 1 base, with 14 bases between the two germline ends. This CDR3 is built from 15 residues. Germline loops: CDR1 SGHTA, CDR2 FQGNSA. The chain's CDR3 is CASSQLRLGTDTQYF. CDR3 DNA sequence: TGTGCCAGCAGTCAACTGAGACTAGGCACAGATACGCAGTATTTT.